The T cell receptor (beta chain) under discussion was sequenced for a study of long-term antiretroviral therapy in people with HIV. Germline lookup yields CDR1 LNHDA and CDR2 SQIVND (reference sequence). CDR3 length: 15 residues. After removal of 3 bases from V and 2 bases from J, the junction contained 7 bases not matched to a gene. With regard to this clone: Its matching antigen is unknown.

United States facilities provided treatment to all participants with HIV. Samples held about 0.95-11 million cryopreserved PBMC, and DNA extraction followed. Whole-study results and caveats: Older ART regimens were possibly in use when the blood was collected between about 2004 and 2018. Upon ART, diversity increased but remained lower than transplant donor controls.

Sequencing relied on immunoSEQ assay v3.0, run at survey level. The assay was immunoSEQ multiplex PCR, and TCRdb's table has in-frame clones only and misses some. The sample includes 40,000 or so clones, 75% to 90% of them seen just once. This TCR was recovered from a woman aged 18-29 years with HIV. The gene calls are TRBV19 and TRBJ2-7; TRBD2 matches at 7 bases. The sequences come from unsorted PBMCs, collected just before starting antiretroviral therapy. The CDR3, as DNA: TGTGCCAGTAGTATTCAGCGGGATGTAACCTACGAGCAGTACTTC. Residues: CASSIQRDVTYEQYF.